The source of this T cell receptor (beta chain) is a study of blood T cell dynamics during melanoma immunotherapy. Study details: Metastatic melanoma patients received first-line pembrolizumab or nivolumab plus ipilimumab.

This clone was observed a handful of times. Its antigen is currently unknown. TCRdb's table, derived via immunoSEQ multiplex PCR, lists solely in-frame clones and lacks some. The sample has fewer than 600 clones, over 75% seen once; the top ten hold under 50%. Time point specified: pre-treatment baseline. Sampling occurred pretreatment (T0) and at week 3 (W3), after cycle one of checkpoint blockade. Study-wide points: PBMC repertoires of eventual disease-control patients split at W3 into clonality or diversity gains.

The TCR was taken from a human donor with melanoma. Some clones in this sample may be carry-over from other donors' samples. Source: blood, taken from a patient treated with checkpoint blockade.

For the CDR3, the DNA is TGTGCCAGCAGGGTAGGGTTCACTGAAGCTTTCTTT. Its protein is CASRVGFTEAFF. The genes are TRBV5-6 and TRBJ1-1; no reliable D call. The CDR3 extends over 12 amino acids. Germline V CDR1 and CDR2: SGHDT, YYEEEE. Trimming shortened V by 5 bases and J by 4 bases, and 9 bases separated the two germline ends. Full variable domain (remainder filled in from reference TRBV5-6 and TRBJ1-1): DAGVTQSPTHLIKTRGQQVTLRCSPKSGHDTVSWYQQALGQGPQFIFQYYEEEERQRGNFPDRFSGHQFPNYSSELNVNALLLGDSALYLCASRVGFTEAFFGQGTRLTVV.